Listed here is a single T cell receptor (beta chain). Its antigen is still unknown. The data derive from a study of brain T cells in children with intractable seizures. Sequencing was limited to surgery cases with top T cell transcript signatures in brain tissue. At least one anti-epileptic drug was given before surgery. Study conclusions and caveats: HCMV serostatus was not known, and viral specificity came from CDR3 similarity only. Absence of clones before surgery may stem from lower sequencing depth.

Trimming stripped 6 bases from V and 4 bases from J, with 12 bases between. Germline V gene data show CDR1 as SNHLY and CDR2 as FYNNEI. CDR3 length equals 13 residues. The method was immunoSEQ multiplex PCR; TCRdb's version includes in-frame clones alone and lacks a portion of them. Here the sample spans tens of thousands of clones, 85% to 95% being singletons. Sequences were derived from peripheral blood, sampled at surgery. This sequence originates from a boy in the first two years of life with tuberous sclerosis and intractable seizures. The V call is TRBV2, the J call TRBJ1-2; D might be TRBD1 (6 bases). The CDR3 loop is CASSRDTVYGYTF. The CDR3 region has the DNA TGTGCCAGCAGCCGGGACACAGTCTATGGCTACACCTTC.